The 28 T cell receptor beta chains below come from one sample, sequenced in a study of response to subunit inactivated influenza vaccine. A single record per CDR3 protein comes from TCRdb applying MiXCR to the RT-PCR reads. Here the sample spans fewer than 800,000 distinct CDR3 sequences, approximately 14% being singletons. The sample here was PBMCs from blood, taken approximately 12 days after vaccination. These receptors were collected from a man in his fifties or sixties who received an inactivated influenza vaccine.

In this sample, this clonotype turned up a few times. The CDR3 loop is CASSLAVGTSMYF. The CDR3 region has the DNA TGTGCCAGCAGCTTAGCAGTTGGGACTAGCATGTACTTC. The rearrangement uses TRBV7-6 and TRBJ2-5; 9 bases line up with TRBD2. Germline CDR1 SGHVS, CDR2 FNYEAQ. J lost 13 bases, V lost 0 bases, and 6 bases had no gene match. The CDR3 has 13 amino acids.

The sample holds a few counts of this clonotype. The rearrangement uses TRBV2 and TRBJ2-1; no clear D gene. Germline loops: CDR1 SNHLY, CDR2 FYNNEI. The CDR3 loop spans 16 amino acids. The ends were cut back, 5 bases at V and 7 bases at J, with 21 bases in the middle. In DNA, the CDR3 is TGTGCCAGCAGTCCCACCGGCCCGGCGAGTGGGAATGAGCAGTTCTTC. Its protein is CASSPTGPASGNEQFF.

This clonotype was recorded a few times. The chain combines TRBV10-3 with TRBJ2-7, with D possibly TRBD1 on 6 matching bases. This CDR3 is 14 amino acids long. V lost 0 bases to trimming and J lost 5 bases, with 11 bases between them. The germline gives CDR1 ENHRY, CDR2 SYGVKD. CDR3 sequence: CAISESRRGHEQYF. CDR3 coding DNA: TGTGCCATCAGTGAGTCTCGCAGGGGCCACGAGCAGTACTTC.

V gene TRBV4-2 combines with J gene TRBJ2-1, with a possible D match to TRBD1 (5 bases). CDR1 and CDR2 (germline): LGHNA, YNFKEQ. The V end was cut by 0 bases, the J end by 3 bases, with 9 bases between. The CDR3 has 15 amino acids. The CDR3 DNA reads TGTGCCAGCAGCCAAGAATTCAGGGACTACAATGAGCAGTTCTTC. It yields the protein CASSQEFRDYNEQFF.

The chain employs TRBV7-2 and TRBJ2-3, with 10 bases that match TRBD2. The germline CDR1 and CDR2 sequences are SGHTA and FQGNSA. The junction had 3 bases not matched to a gene; V was cut back by 2 bases and J by 1 base. The length of the CDR3 is 16 residues. For the CDR3, the DNA is TGTGCCAGCAGCTTACTAGCGGGAGAGCGCACAGATACGCAGTATTTT. Its translation is CASSLLAGERTDTQYF.

This clonotype was detected ten times or more. In DNA, the CDR3 is TGCAGTGCTAGAGTCAGGGGGCGTTACGAGCAGTACTTC. It is translated as CSARVRGRYEQYF. This chain joins TRBV20-1 and TRBJ2-7; 8 positions match TRBD1. CDR1 DFQATT and CDR2 SNEGSKA come from the germline V gene (reference sequence). This CDR3 contains 13 residues. J was trimmed by 4 bases and V by 1 base; bases with no gene match: 3.

This clonotype has more than one count but fewer than ten. This rearrangement joins TRBV20-1 to TRBJ2-7; TRBD2 agrees at 10 bases. V gave up 6 bases and J gave up 1 base; unmatched junction bases: 9. Germline V CDR1 and CDR2: DFQATT, SNEGSKA (reference sequence). CDR3 length equals 15 residues. CDR3 loop: CSAPPLAGVSYEQYF. CDR3 DNA sequence: TGCAGTGCCCCTCCCCTAGCGGGAGTGTCCTACGAGCAGTACTTC.

The V and J genes are TRBV3-1 and TRBJ2-7, with D maybe TRBD1 (7 bases). This CDR3 contains 16 residues. Trimming took 0 bases from V and 6 from J, leaving 18 bases between them. The V gene's germline CDR1 is LGHDT and CDR2 YNNKEL (reference sequence). The CDR3 DNA sequence: TGTGCCAGCAGCCAAGATCAGGGGGGACCGTTTTTCGAGCAGTACTTC. This gives the protein CASSQDQGGPFFEQYF.

Only a few counts were recorded for this clonotype. This chain links TRBV5-5 with TRBJ2-2; 10 bases match TRBD1. The CDR3 is 16 amino acids. Germline-derived CDR1 and CDR2 are SGHKS and YYEKEE (reference sequence). Trimming at V came to 4 bases and at J to 5 bases, leaving 8 bases not matched to a gene. CDR3 nucleotides: TGTGCCAGCAGCGGCCGGGACAGGGGATGGACCGGGGAGCTGTTTTTT. The encoded protein is CASSGRDRGWTGELFF.

This clonotype has just a few counts. The chain carries TRBV28 and TRBJ2-1, with D uncertain. CDR3 length: 14 residues. The ends were cut back, 7 bases at V and 4 bases at J, with 14 bases in the middle. Germline-derived CDR1 and CDR2 are MDHEN and SYDVKM. CDR3 loop: CASKTLGSYNEQFF. The CDR3 region has the DNA TGTGCCAGCAAGACCTTAGGGTCTTACAATGAGCAGTTCTTC.

There are a few counts of this clonotype. The rearrangement joins TRBV7-3 to TRBJ2-3; 10 bases map to TRBD2. CDR3 size: 19 residues. The J segment lost 3 bases and the V segment lost 0 bases, leaving 12 bases of the junction unmatched. Germline V gene lookup returns CDR1 SGHTA and CDR2 FQGTGA. CDR3 bases: TGTGCCAGCAGCTTAACTCTTCCCCCTAGCGGGAGCGGGACAGATACGCAGTATTTT. It specifies CASSLTLPPSGSGTDTQYF.

The chain carries TRBV20-1 and TRBJ2-3; 12 nucleotides match TRBD2. V lost 6 bases, J lost 6 bases, and 7 bases stayed unmatched. The CDR3 is 14 residues long. Germline V gene lookup returns CDR1 DFQATT and CDR2 SNEGSKA (reference sequence). This chain's CDR3 is CSARTSGMEDTQYF. The CDR3 DNA sequence: TGCAGTGCAAGGACTAGCGGGATGGAGGATACGCAGTATTTT.

This chain links TRBV20-1 with TRBJ2-2; 11 bases are shared with TRBD2. V shed 5 bases, J shed 4 bases, and the junction held 15 bases outside the gene matches. The CDR3 covers 18 residues. CDR1 is DFQATT and CDR2 is SNEGSKA in the germline V gene (reference sequence). CDR3 sequence reads: CSAALSTSGSRGTGELFF. The CDR3 nucleotides are TGCAGTGCTGCCTTGAGTACTAGCGGGAGTCGGGGCACCGGGGAGCTGTTTTTT.

This clonotype showed up just once. The genes are TRBV7-2 and TRBJ1-4, with a weak D call TRBD1 (5 bases). There are 16 residues in the CDR3. Per germline, CDR1 SGHTA and CDR2 FQGNSA. V was shortened by 0 bases and J by 5 bases, with 13 bases between the two germline ends. CDR3: CASSLAFRGPNEKLFF. The CDR3 DNA is TGTGCCAGCAGCTTAGCTTTTAGGGGTCCGAATGAAAAACTGTTTTTT. Full variable domain (outside the CDR3, taken from reference TRBV7-2 and TRBJ1-4): GAGVSQSPSNKVTEKGKDVELRCDPISGHTALYWYRQSLGQGLEFLIYFQGNSAPDKSGLPSDRFSAERTGGSVSTLTIQRTQQEDSAVYLCASSLAFRGPNEKLFFGSGTQLSVL.

The chain combines TRBV9 with TRBJ2-1; 10 positions match TRBD2. The junction had 1 base not matched to a gene; V was cut back by 0 bases and J by 7 bases. The CDR3 covers 14 residues. CDR1 SGDLS and CDR2 YYNGEE come from the germline V gene. The CDR3 region is CASSVVAGGNEQFF. Written as DNA, the CDR3 is TGTGCCAGCAGCGTAGTAGCGGGGGGAAATGAGCAGTTCTTC. The full variable domain, rest sourced from reference TRBV9 and TRBJ2-1, is DSGVTQTPKHLITATGQRVTLRCSPRSGDLSVYWYQQSLDQGLQFLIQYYNGEERAKGNILERFSAQQFPDLHSELNLSSLELGDSALYFCASSVVAGGNEQFFGPGTRLTVL.

There are many counts of this clonotype. Relative to the germline gene, one junction end is altered; a read error may explain this. The rearrangement uses TRBV5-1 and TRBJ2-3, with D possibly matching TRBD2 (6 bases). The germline V gene encodes CDR1 SGHRS and CDR2 YFSETQ. The CDR3 extends over 14 amino acids. The CDR3 DNA reads TGTGCCAGCAGCTTAAGCGGGAGCACAGATACGCAGTATTTT. Amino acids: CASSLSGSTDTQYF.

This clonotype has only a few counts. The V and J genes are TRBV6-1 and TRBJ2-7; D unclear. The CDR3 length is 14 residues. V was trimmed by 6 bases and J by 3 bases, leaving 15 bases between them. Germline V gives CDR1 MNHNS, CDR2 SASEGT. Here the CDR3 reads CASSPRVRSYEQYF. The DNA for the CDR3 is TGTGCCAGCAGCCCTCGGGTCAGGAGCTACGAGCAGTACTTC.

This clonotype was found many times. The gene calls are TRBV5-1 and TRBJ1-3, with 7 nucleotides matching TRBD1. The J segment lost 8 bases and the V segment lost 4 bases, leaving 9 bases of the junction unmatched. Germline-derived CDR1 and CDR2 are SGHRS and YFSETQ. The length of the CDR3 is 14 residues. The CDR3 reads CASSQSGTVDTIYF. The CDR3 DNA reads TGCGCCAGCAGCCAATCGGGGACAGTAGACACCATATATTTT.

This clonotype showed up just a few times. J is TRBJ2-3 and V is TRBV7-6; possibly TRBD1 for D (5 bases). CDR1 SGHVS and CDR2 FNYEAQ come from the germline V gene. V shed 5 bases and J shed 1 base, with 13 bases lying between them. The CDR3 has 15 amino acids. CDR3 protein: CASSNQGVGTDTQYF. The CDR3 nucleotides read TGTGCCAGCAGCAATCAAGGGGTCGGCACAGATACGCAGTATTTT.

This clonotype showed up many times. The rearrangement links TRBV20-1 to TRBJ1-1; tentative D call: TRBD1 (6 bases). Trimming took 3 bases from V and 4 from J, leaving 15 bases between them. The CDR3 covers 14 residues. Germline assignment: CDR1 DFQATT and CDR2 SNEGSKA (reference sequence). This chain's CDR3 is CSASSGGGSTEAFF. The CDR3 nucleotides are TGCAGTGCTAGTTCCGGGGGCGGGAGCACTGAAGCTTTCTTT.

This rearrangement joins TRBV12-3 or TRBV12-4 to TRBJ1-1; D is perhaps TRBD1 (5 bases). Trimming pared 3 bases from V and 0 bases from J, leaving 11 bases between. The CDR3 is 15 amino acids. The CDR3 DNA is TGTGCCAGCAGTTTTACGGGGCGACTGAACACTGAAGCTTTCTTT. Protein product: CASSFTGRLNTEAFF.

This clonotype has at least ten counts. This sequence joins TRBV12-3 or TRBV12-4 and TRBJ1-6, with D unclear. V lost 3 bases to trimming and J lost 7 bases, with 4 bases between them. This CDR3 has 12 amino acids. CDR3 protein: CASSFLNSPLHF. The CDR3, as DNA: TGTGCCAGCAGTTTCTTGAATTCACCCCTCCACTTT.

V is TRBV20-1 and J is TRBJ2-7, with TRBD2 matching 8 bases. V trimming: 7 bases; J trimming: 3 bases; junction bases outside the gene matches: 11. The CDR3 has 14 amino acids. CDR1 is DFQATT, CDR2 SNEGSKA, per germline (reference sequence). DNA of the CDR3: TGCAGTGTCCAGGCACTAGCGGACTTCTACGAGCAGTACTTC. It yields the protein CSVQALADFYEQYF.

This rearrangement joins TRBV6-2 or TRBV6-3 to TRBJ1-5; 8 positions match TRBD1. This CDR3 region has 15 residues. Looked up from germline, CDR1 is MNHEY and CDR2 is SVGEGT. V shed 6 bases, J shed 4 bases, and the junction held 8 bases outside the gene matches. CDR3 nucleotides: TGTGCCAGCAGACCTGCACAGGGGGGGAATCAGCCCCAGCATTTT. Residues: CASRPAQGGNQPQHF.

This clonotype has a single count. The chain employs TRBV5-5 and TRBJ2-1, with a weak D call TRBD1 (5 bases). The CDR3 loop spans 13 amino acids. Between the trimmed V and J ends, which lost 7 bases and 5 bases, there was a span of 13 bases. Germline V CDR1 and CDR2: SGHKS, YYEKEE (reference sequence). The CDR3 DNA follows: TGTGCCAGCGGCCTGGGGCTGAACAATGAGCAGTTCTTC. The encoded protein is CASGLGLNNEQFF.

The V call is TRBV12-3 or TRBV12-4, the J call TRBJ1-2; D possibly corresponds to TRBD1 (6 bases). The V gene lost 3 bases and the J gene lost 7 bases, with 15 bases spanning the gap. The length of the CDR3 is 14 residues. The DNA of the CDR3 is TGTGCCAGCAGTTTTGGAGGGGGTGCTGGTGGCTACACCTTC. It codes for CASSFGGGAGGYTF.

This clonotype appeared a few times. The chain joins TRBV30 to TRBJ1-4, with a possible D match to TRBD1 (5 bases). This CDR3 comprises 16 residues. Germline loops: CDR1 GTSNPN, CDR2 SVGIG (reference sequence). V shed 0 bases and J shed 1 base, with 12 bases lying between them. CDR3 loop: CAWSVLGVLTNEKLFF. The DNA of the CDR3 is TGTGCCTGGAGTGTACTAGGGGTGCTAACTAATGAAAAACTGTTTTTT. The full variable domain, rest sourced from reference TRBV30 and TRBJ1-4, is SQTIHQWPATLVQPVGSPLSLECTVEGTSNPNLYWYRQAAGRGLQLLFYSVGIGQISSEVPQNLSASRPQDRQFILSSKKLLLSDSGFYLCAWSVLGVLTNEKLFFGSGTQLSVL.

V usage is TRBV4-3 and J usage is TRBJ2-3; unclear D gene. Trimming stripped 0 bases from V and 1 base from J, with 11 bases between. Germline CDR1 reads LGHNA; CDR2 reads YSLEER. This CDR3 is 16 amino acids long. In DNA form, the CDR3 reads TGCGCCAGCAGCCAAGAGCCCGTATCGGGCACAGATACGCAGTATTTT. This encodes CASSQEPVSGTDTQYF.